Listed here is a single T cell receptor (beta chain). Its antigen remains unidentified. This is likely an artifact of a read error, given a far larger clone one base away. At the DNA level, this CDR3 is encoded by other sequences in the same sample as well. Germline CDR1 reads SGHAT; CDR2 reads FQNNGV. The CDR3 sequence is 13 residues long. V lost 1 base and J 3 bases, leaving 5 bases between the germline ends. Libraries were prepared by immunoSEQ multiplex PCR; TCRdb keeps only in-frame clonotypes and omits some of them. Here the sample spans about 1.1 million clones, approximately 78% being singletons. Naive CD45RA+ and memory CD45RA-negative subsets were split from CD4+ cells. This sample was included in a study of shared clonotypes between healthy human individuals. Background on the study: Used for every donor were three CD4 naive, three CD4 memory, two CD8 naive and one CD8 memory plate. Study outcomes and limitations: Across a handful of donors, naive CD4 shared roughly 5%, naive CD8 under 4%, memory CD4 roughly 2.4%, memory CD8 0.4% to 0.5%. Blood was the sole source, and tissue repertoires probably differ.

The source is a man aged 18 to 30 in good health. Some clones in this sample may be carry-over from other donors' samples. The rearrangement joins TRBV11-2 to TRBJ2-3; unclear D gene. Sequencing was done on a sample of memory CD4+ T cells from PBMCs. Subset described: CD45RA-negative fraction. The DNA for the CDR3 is TGTGCCAGCAGCTTAGCGGGTACAGATACGCAGTATTTT. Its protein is CASSLAGTDTQYF.